A selection of T cell receptor beta chains follows, all from one sample in a study of T cells in Graves' hyperthyroidism and ophthalmopathy. One entry per CDR3 protein results from TCRdb running MiXCR on the multiplex PCR reads. Altogether fewer than 110,000 distinct CDR3 sequences are present, 16% being singletons, with the ten largest covering around two fifths. The sample taken for sequencing was blood. All receptors derive from a woman aged 45-65 years with Graves' hyperthyroidism. CDR3s include the opening cysteine and the closing phenylalanine or tryptophan. Each record gives: clone size, V gene, J gene, D gene, CDR3 protein, CDR3 DNA. The D gene is left open where the match is weak. A row's size may be missing; if present it is once, few, many or a size class.

>many|TRBV5-1|TRBJ2-1|TRBD2
CASTLRAGVNEQFF
TGCGCCAGCACATTAAGAGCGGGAGTAAATGAGCAGTTCTTC
>many|TRBV11-3|TRBJ2-1|TRBD2
CASSLLRLASYNEQFF
TGTGCCAGCAGCTTACTACGACTAGCGTCATACAATGAGCAGTTCTTC
>many|TRBV5-1|TRBJ2-7|-
CASSRRASYEQYF
TGCGCCAGCAGCCGACGGGCTTCCTACGAGCAGTACTTC
>many|TRBV5-1|TRBJ2-7|TRBD2
CASSYGLAGYEQYF
TGCGCCAGCAGCTATGGTCTAGCGGGTTACGAGCAGTACTTC
>-|TRBV2|TRBJ2-5|-
CASSEELTGTSRETQYF
TGTGCCAGCAGTGAAGAACTAACCGGGACCAGCAGGGAGACCCAGTACTTC
>many|TRBV18|TRBJ2-3|-
CASSPSYTDTQYF
TGTGCCAGCTCACCCTCGTACACAGATACGCAGTATTTT
>many|TRBV28|TRBJ1-1|-
CASEENTEAFF
TGTGCCAGCGAGGAGAACACTGAAGCTTTCTTT
>few|TRBV28|TRBJ2-2|-
CASSLSNRGRRELFF
TGTGCCAGTAGTTTATCAAACCGGGGTCGTCGGGAGCTGTTTTTT
>many|TRBV20-1|TRBJ2-3|TRBD2
CSAEGAGVFSDTQYF
TGCAGTGCCGAGGGAGCGGGAGTGTTTTCCGATACGCAGTATTTT
>-|TRBV3-1|TRBJ2-2|TRBD2
CASRISGSRTGELFF
TGTGCCAGCAGGATTAGCGGGAGTCGCACCGGGGAGCTGTTTTTT
>few|TRBV11-2|TRBJ1-1|-
CASSLIGWNTEAFF
TGTGCCAGCAGCTTGATTGGTTGGAACACTGAAGCTTTCTTT
>few|TRBV7-9|TRBJ2-5|TRBD2
CASSFSLAGVETQYF
TGTGCCAGCAGCTTTTCCCTAGCGGGAGTCGAGACCCAGTACTTC
>many|TRBV19|TRBJ1-1|-
CASKLGGTYMNTEAFF
TGTGCCAGTAAATTGGGGGGTACTTACATGAACACTGAAGCTTTCTTT
>-|TRBV7-7|TRBJ2-1|TRBD2
CASSAARGDEQFF
TGTGCTAGCAGCGCGGCTCGGGGGGATGAGCAGTTCTTC